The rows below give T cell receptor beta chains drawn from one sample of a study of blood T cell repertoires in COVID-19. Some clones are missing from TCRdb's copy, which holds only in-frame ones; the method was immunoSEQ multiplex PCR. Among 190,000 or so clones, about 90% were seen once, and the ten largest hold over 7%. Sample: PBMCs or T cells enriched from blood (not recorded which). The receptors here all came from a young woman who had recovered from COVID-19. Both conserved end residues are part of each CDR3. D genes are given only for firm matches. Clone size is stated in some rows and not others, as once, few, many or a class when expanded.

CDR3 DNA: TGTGCCAGCAGTGAGTTAAGGGGAAACGGGGAGCTGTTTTTT
CDR3 protein: CASSELRGNGELFF
J gene: TRBJ2-2
clone size: few
D gene: -
V gene: TRBV25-1

CDR3 DNA: TGTGCTAGTGGACTCCCCTCTCAAGAGACCCAGTACTTC
CDR3 protein: CASGLPSQETQYF
J gene: TRBJ2-5
clone size: -
D gene: -
V gene: TRBV12-5

CDR3 DNA: TGTGCCAGCAGCCCCCTAGCGGGGGGGTACAATGAGCAGTTCTTC
CDR3 protein: CASSPLAGGYNEQFF
J gene: TRBJ2-1
clone size: -
D gene: TRBD2
V gene: TRBV13

CDR3 DNA: TGTGCCAGCAGTTTCTCCCGGGACAGGGAGCAGTACTTC
CDR3 protein: CASSFSRDREQYF
J gene: TRBJ2-7
clone size: -
D gene: TRBD1
V gene: TRBV7-9

CDR3 DNA: TGCGCCAGCAGCTTGGCCTTAGGGACAGGGGGGTCACCCCTCCACTTT
CDR3 protein: CASSLALGTGGSPLHF
J gene: TRBJ1-6
clone size: -
D gene: TRBD1
V gene: TRBV5-1

CDR3 DNA: TGTGCCACCAGTGACAGGCAGCATAGCAATCAGCCCCAGCATTTT
CDR3 protein: CATSDRQHSNQPQHF
J gene: TRBJ1-5
clone size: once
D gene: -
V gene: TRBV24-1

CDR3 DNA: TGTGCCAGCAGGGGGGACAAGTTCTATGGCTACACCTTC
CDR3 protein: CASRGDKFYGYTF
J gene: TRBJ1-2
clone size: once
D gene: -
V gene: TRBV2

CDR3 DNA: TGTGCCTGGAGTGTTATGGGAGTCGGCACAGATACGCAGTATTTT
CDR3 protein: CAWSVMGVGTDTQYF
J gene: TRBJ2-3
clone size: -
D gene: -
V gene: TRBV30

CDR3 DNA: TGTGCCAGCGGGACACCATTTCTGAACACTGAAGCTTTCTTT
CDR3 protein: CASGTPFLNTEAFF
J gene: TRBJ1-1
clone size: -
D gene: -
V gene: TRBV7-9

CDR3 DNA: TGCGCCAGCAGCCGGGACACGATTAACTATGGCTACACCTTC
CDR3 protein: CASSRDTINYGYTF
J gene: TRBJ1-2
clone size: -
D gene: -
V gene: TRBV4-1

CDR3 DNA: TGTGCCAGCAGCGACGGACTAGCGGGGGGCACAGATACGCAGTATTTT
CDR3 protein: CASSDGLAGGTDTQYF
J gene: TRBJ2-3
clone size: -
D gene: TRBD2
V gene: TRBV3-1/TRBV3-2

CDR3 DNA: TGTGCCAGCAGCGGAAGGACAGGAGGCTCTATGGGCTACACCTTC
CDR3 protein: CASSGRTGGSMGYTF
J gene: TRBJ1-2
clone size: -
D gene: TRBD1
V gene: TRBV13

CDR3 DNA: TGCGCCAGCAGCTTAAGGGCGGGCGTTGCAACTAATGAAAAACTGTTTTTT
CDR3 protein: CASSLRAGVATNEKLFF
J gene: TRBJ1-4
clone size: -
D gene: -
V gene: TRBV5-1

CDR3 DNA: TGTGCCAGCAGTGAATTCGGGACAAAGAACACTGAAGCTTTCTTT
CDR3 protein: CASSEFGTKNTEAFF
J gene: TRBJ1-1
clone size: -
D gene: -
V gene: TRBV6-1

CDR3 DNA: TGTGCCAGCGAACGGGACAGGGGGCAAAAACTGTTTTTT
CDR3 protein: CASERDRGQKLFF
J gene: TRBJ1-4
clone size: few
D gene: TRBD1
V gene: TRBV12-3/TRBV12-4

CDR3 DNA: TGCGCCAGCAGCCAAGTGGTCAGTCCCTACGAGCAGTACTTC
CDR3 protein: CASSQVVSPYEQYF
J gene: TRBJ2-7
clone size: -
D gene: -
V gene: TRBV4-1

CDR3 DNA: TGTGCCAGCAGTTTAGGGACAGGAAATGGCTACACCTTC
CDR3 protein: CASSLGTGNGYTF
J gene: TRBJ1-2
clone size: -
D gene: TRBD1
V gene: TRBV12-3/TRBV12-4

CDR3 DNA: TGCAGTGCTAGTTCGGGTCGGGAAGAAAAACTGTTTTTT
CDR3 protein: CSASSGREEKLFF
J gene: TRBJ1-4
clone size: -
D gene: -
V gene: TRBV20-1

CDR3 DNA: TGCGCCAGCAGCTCAAACACCGGGGAGCTGTTTTTT
CDR3 protein: CASSSNTGELFF
J gene: TRBJ2-2
clone size: -
D gene: -
V gene: TRBV5-1

CDR3 DNA: TGTGCCATCTGCGCGGATAGCAATCAGCCCCAGCATTTT
CDR3 protein: CAICADSNQPQHF
J gene: TRBJ1-5
clone size: -
D gene: -
V gene: TRBV10-3

CDR3 DNA: TGTGCCAGCAGCGTAGTGGGAGCGGGGGTAGGTGAGCAGTACTTC
CDR3 protein: CASSVVGAGVGEQYF
J gene: TRBJ2-7
clone size: -
D gene: TRBD2
V gene: TRBV9

CDR3 DNA: TGTGCCAGTAGTCCTGGGACAGGTCCACACTACGAGCAGTACTTC
CDR3 protein: CASSPGTGPHYEQYF
J gene: TRBJ2-7
clone size: -
D gene: TRBD1
V gene: TRBV19

CDR3 DNA: TGTGCCTGGAGTGTAAAGCAGGGCAATCAGCCCCAGCATTTT
CDR3 protein: CAWSVKQGNQPQHF
J gene: TRBJ1-5
clone size: -
D gene: -
V gene: TRBV30

CDR3 DNA: TGCAGCGTTGAAGGGGGAGATGGGGTCCTAAACACTGAAGCTTTCTTT
CDR3 protein: CSVEGGDGVLNTEAFF
J gene: TRBJ1-1
clone size: -
D gene: -
V gene: TRBV29-1

CDR3 DNA: TGTGCCACCAGCCCCATTTTCGAGGGAGGGCAGTACTTC
CDR3 protein: CATSPIFEGGQYF
J gene: TRBJ2-7
clone size: -
D gene: -
V gene: TRBV15

CDR3 DNA: TGTGCCAGCAGTTACTACAGGGTGGATGGCTACACCTTC
CDR3 protein: CASSYYRVDGYTF
J gene: TRBJ1-2
clone size: -
D gene: -
V gene: TRBV6-5

CDR3 DNA: TGTGCCAGCAGCTTAGGGACAGAGAATGAGCAGTTCTTC
CDR3 protein: CASSLGTENEQFF
J gene: TRBJ2-1
clone size: -
D gene: -
V gene: TRBV7-6

CDR3 DNA: TGTGCCATCAGCCCGGCGTCCCCAGCGGCAGGGGGCACTGAAGCTTTCTTT
CDR3 protein: CAISPASPAAGGTEAFF
J gene: TRBJ1-1
clone size: -
D gene: TRBD1
V gene: TRBV10-3

CDR3 DNA: TGTGCCAGCAGTTACCTTCCGGGACAGGGGAACACTGAAGCTTTCTTT
CDR3 protein: CASSYLPGQGNTEAFF
J gene: TRBJ1-1
clone size: -
D gene: TRBD1
V gene: TRBV6-5

CDR3 DNA: TGTGCCAGCAGTACCCCCAGGACAGGGTCCTACGAGCAGTACTTC
CDR3 protein: CASSTPRTGSYEQYF
J gene: TRBJ2-7
clone size: -
D gene: TRBD1
V gene: TRBV27

CDR3 DNA: TGCAGCGTTGCTAGCGGGGGGGCCGGGGAAGAGACCCAGTACTTC
CDR3 protein: CSVASGGAGEETQYF
J gene: TRBJ2-5
clone size: -
D gene: TRBD2
V gene: TRBV29-1

CDR3 DNA: TGTGCCATCATGATTAAGGCTGACAGGGCGGGAAATGAGCAGTTCTTC
CDR3 protein: CAIMIKADRAGNEQFF
J gene: TRBJ2-1
clone size: -
D gene: -
V gene: TRBV10-3

CDR3 DNA: TGTGCCAGCAGCCGATCCGGGACTAGCTTGATCTCCTACAATGAGCAGTTCTTC
CDR3 protein: CASSRSGTSLISYNEQFF
J gene: TRBJ2-1
clone size: once
D gene: TRBD2
V gene: TRBV6-2/TRBV6-3

CDR3 DNA: TGTGCCAGCAGCTTAGAGAGCGAGACCCAGTACTTC
CDR3 protein: CASSLESETQYF
J gene: TRBJ2-5
clone size: -
D gene: -
V gene: TRBV7-9

CDR3 DNA: TGTGCCAGCAGTTACGGGATAGCGGGGGGGCCAGGGGAGACCCAGTACTTC
CDR3 protein: CASSYGIAGGPGETQYF
J gene: TRBJ2-5
clone size: -
D gene: TRBD2
V gene: TRBV6-2/TRBV6-3

CDR3 DNA: TGTGCCAGCAGCCTGAGGGCTAGCGGGGGGGCCGCGGAGACCCAGTACTTC
CDR3 protein: CASSLRASGGAAETQYF
J gene: TRBJ2-5
clone size: -
D gene: TRBD2
V gene: TRBV13

CDR3 DNA: TGTGCCAGCAGTTTTGGGGGGAAGGCTTTCTTT
CDR3 protein: CASSFGGKAFF
J gene: TRBJ1-1
clone size: -
D gene: -
V gene: TRBV12-3/TRBV12-4

CDR3 DNA: TGCGCCAGCAGCCAAGGGTACGGGACAGGGGCCCCGAACACTGAAGCTTTCTTT
CDR3 protein: CASSQGYGTGAPNTEAFF
J gene: TRBJ1-1
clone size: -
D gene: TRBD1
V gene: TRBV4-1

CDR3 DNA: TGTGCCAGCGAGGGAGGGGGCTACGAGCAGTACTTC
CDR3 protein: CASEGGGYEQYF
J gene: TRBJ2-7
clone size: -
D gene: -
V gene: TRBV30

CDR3 DNA: TGCGCCAGCAGCCCGGGACTAGCGGGGGGGCCAGAGACCCAGTACTTC
CDR3 protein: CASSPGLAGGPETQYF
J gene: TRBJ2-5
clone size: -
D gene: TRBD2
V gene: TRBV5-1

CDR3 DNA: TGTGCCAGCAGTTTCCTAGGACAGGGCTACGAGCAGTACTTC
CDR3 protein: CASSFLGQGYEQYF
J gene: TRBJ2-7
clone size: few
D gene: TRBD1
V gene: TRBV27

CDR3 DNA: TGTGCCAGCAGCTCCCGGACAGGGGTGACTGAAGCTTTCTTT
CDR3 protein: CASSSRTGVTEAFF
J gene: TRBJ1-1
clone size: -
D gene: TRBD1
V gene: TRBV7-9

CDR3 DNA: TGCGCCAGCAGCTGGGGGGACAGACCGGGAGTTGAAAAACTGTTTTTT
CDR3 protein: CASSWGDRPGVEKLFF
J gene: TRBJ1-4
clone size: -
D gene: TRBD1
V gene: TRBV5-1

CDR3 DNA: TGTGCCAGCACCCCCCCTATGCAGACTATGAACACTGAAGCTTTCTTT
CDR3 protein: CASTPPMQTMNTEAFF
J gene: TRBJ1-1
clone size: once
D gene: -
V gene: TRBV7-9

CDR3 DNA: TGTGCCAGCAGCGCCACGGGACTAGAGTCGGATACGCAGTATTTT
CDR3 protein: CASSATGLESDTQYF
J gene: TRBJ2-3
clone size: -
D gene: TRBD2
V gene: TRBV2